Presented here are 2 T cell receptor beta chains from one specimen sequenced in a study of T cell responses to AZD1222 COVID-19 vaccine. Some clones are missing from TCRdb's copy, which holds only in-frame ones; the method was immunoSEQ multiplex PCR. The table has 110,000 or so clones, approximately 90% seen once. Source: peripheral blood, taken on day 0 of AZD1222 vaccination. These TCRs come from an adult in good health.

This chain connects TRBV5-4 to TRBJ1-1; D is unresolved. Germline V gene sequence: CDR1 SGHNT, CDR2 YYREEE (reference sequence). This CDR3 spans 12 amino acids. With 3 bases removed from V and 0 bases from J, the gap between germline ends came to 3 bases. CDR3 DNA: TGTGCCAGCAGCTCAATGAACACTGAAGCTTTCTTT. Its protein product is CASSSMNTEAFF.

This clone was picked up one time. The V call is TRBV18, the J call TRBJ1-4; no reliable D call. The ends were cut back, 3 bases at V and 8 bases at J, with 7 bases in the middle. This CDR3 has 12 amino acids. Germline-derived CDR1 and CDR2 are KGHSH and LQKENI. CDR3 sequence: CASSPIREKLFF. CDR3 nucleotides: TGTGCCAGCTCACCTATTAGGGAAAAACTGTTTTTT.